This TCR beta chain stems from a study of cytomegalovirus exposure and HLA in healthy donors. Study-level background: An early data release held around 80 million unique TCRs from HLA-typed donors.

The PCR had 60 Vbeta and 13 Jbeta primers. Clones were sequenced by immunoSEQ multiplex PCR, and TCRdb holds only the in-frame ones, with some missing. The sample holds about 130,000 clones; around 81% are singletons and the top ten take about 0.71%. A note on this clone: Antigen: not known.

Notes on the study in general: Cytomegalovirus status was reportedly diagnosed by the classifier with high sensitivity and specificity. V- and J-gene trimming of TCR beta was linked (in a later analysis) to a missense DCLRE1C variant.

V was pared by 5 bases and J by 6 bases, with 10 bases of the junction left unmatched. The CDR3 is 15 amino acids. CDR1 is SEHNR and CDR2 is FQNEAQ in the germline V gene (reference sequence). This receptor was identified in a man aged 18 to 35 in good health and CMV-seronegative. The chain combines TRBV7-9 with TRBJ2-1; 7 nucleotides align to TRBD1. The sequenced sample was PBMCs. The CDR3 sequence is CASSIPTGSGNEQFF. The DNA for the CDR3 is TGTGCCAGCAGCATTCCGACAGGGAGCGGCAATGAGCAGTTCTTC.